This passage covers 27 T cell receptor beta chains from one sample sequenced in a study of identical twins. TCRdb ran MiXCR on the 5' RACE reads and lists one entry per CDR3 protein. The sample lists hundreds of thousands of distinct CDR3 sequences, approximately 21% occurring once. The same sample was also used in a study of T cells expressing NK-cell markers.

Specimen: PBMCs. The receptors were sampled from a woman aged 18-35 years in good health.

The CDR3 region has the DNA TGTGCCAGCAGAGGGAGGGCCGGGGTCTACAATGAGCAGTTCTTC. Translated, it gives CASRGRAGVYNEQFF. The chain recombines TRBV2 with TRBJ2-1, with 7 nucleotides matching TRBD2. The CDR3 has 15 residues. J lost 3 bases, V lost 6 bases, and 8 bases had no gene match. Germline assignment: CDR1 SNHLY and CDR2 FYNNEI. The entire variable domain, with the rest obtained from reference TRBV2 and TRBJ2-1, is as follows: EPEVTQTPSHQVTQMGQEVILRCVPISNHLYFYWYRQILGQKVEFLVSFYNNEISEKSEIFDDQFSVERPDGSNFTLKIRSTKLEDSAMYFCASRGRAGVYNEQFFGPGTRLTVL.

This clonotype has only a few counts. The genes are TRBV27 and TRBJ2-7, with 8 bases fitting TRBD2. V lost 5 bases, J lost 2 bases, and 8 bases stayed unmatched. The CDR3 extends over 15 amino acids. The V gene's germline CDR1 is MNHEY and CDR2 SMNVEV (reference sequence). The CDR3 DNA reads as TGTGCCAGCAGTGAGCGGGAGAAGTGGGCCTACGAGCAGTACTTC. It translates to CASSEREKWAYEQYF.

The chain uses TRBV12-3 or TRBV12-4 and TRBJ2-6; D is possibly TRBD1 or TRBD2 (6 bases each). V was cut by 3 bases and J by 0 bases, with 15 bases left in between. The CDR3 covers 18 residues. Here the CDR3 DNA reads TGTGCCAGCAGTTTGGTGGGGGGCGTCCGCTCTGGGGCCAACGTCCTGACTTTC. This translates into CASSLVGGVRSGANVLTF.

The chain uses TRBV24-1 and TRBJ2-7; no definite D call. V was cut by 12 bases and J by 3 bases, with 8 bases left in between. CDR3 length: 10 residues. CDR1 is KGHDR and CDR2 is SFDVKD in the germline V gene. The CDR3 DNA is TGTGCCTTCCCGTTCTACGAGCAGTACTTC. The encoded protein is CAFPFYEQYF.

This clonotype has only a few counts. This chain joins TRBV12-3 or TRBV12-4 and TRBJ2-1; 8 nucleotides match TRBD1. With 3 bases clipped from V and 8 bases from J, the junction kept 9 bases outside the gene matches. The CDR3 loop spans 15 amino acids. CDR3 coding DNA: TGTGCCAGCAGTTTTTTGCAGGGGGCTAAGGATGAGCAGTTCTTC. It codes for CASSFLQGAKDEQFF.

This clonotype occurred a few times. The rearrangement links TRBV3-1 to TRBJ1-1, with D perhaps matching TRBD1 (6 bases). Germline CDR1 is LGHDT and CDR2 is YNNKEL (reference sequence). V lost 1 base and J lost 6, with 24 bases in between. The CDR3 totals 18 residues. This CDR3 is CASSQVGLGRGRISEAFF. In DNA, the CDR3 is TGTGCCAGCAGCCAAGTCGGTCTAGGCAGGGGAAGGATATCTGAAGCTTTCTTT.

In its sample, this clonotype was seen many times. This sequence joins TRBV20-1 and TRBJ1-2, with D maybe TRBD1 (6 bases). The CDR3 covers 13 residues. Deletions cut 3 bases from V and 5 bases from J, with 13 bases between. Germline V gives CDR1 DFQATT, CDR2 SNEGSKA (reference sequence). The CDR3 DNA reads TGCAGTGCTAGGGACAGCTTGATGTATGGCTACACCTTC. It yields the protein CSARDSLMYGYTF.

The CDR3 spells CASSPWARADGYTF. The DNA for the CDR3 is TGTGCCAGCTCACCCTGGGCCAGGGCCGATGGCTACACCTTC. The chain couples TRBV18 to TRBJ1-2, with D perhaps TRBD1 (5 bases). This CDR3 has 14 amino acids. Trimming left V 3 bases short and J 6 bases short, with 14 bases between. Germline V lookup: CDR1 KGHSH, CDR2 LQKENI.

For the CDR3, the DNA is TGTGCCAGCAGTTTCAGCTCCGGGACAGGGGAGACCCAGTACTTC. Translation: CASSFSSGTGETQYF. The rearrangement uses TRBV12-3 or TRBV12-4 and TRBJ2-5, with 9 positions matching TRBD1. The CDR3 is 15 residues long. The V gene end was trimmed by 3 bases and the J gene end by 5 bases; junction bases not matched to a gene: 7.

Here the CDR3 DNA reads TGTGCCACAGGGACCACTGGAAACACCATATATTTT. Translating it yields CATGTTGNTIYF. The rearrangement uses TRBV10-3 and TRBJ1-3; perhaps TRBD1 as D (5 bases). Trimming took off 10 bases at V and 2 bases at J, with 9 bases between the two ends. Germline V gene sequence: CDR1 ENHRY, CDR2 SYGVKD. The CDR3 runs to 12 residues.

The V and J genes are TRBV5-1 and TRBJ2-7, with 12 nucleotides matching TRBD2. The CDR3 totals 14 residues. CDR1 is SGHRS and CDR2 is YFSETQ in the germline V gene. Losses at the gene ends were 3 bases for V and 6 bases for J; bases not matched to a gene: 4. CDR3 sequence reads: CASSWTSGASEQYF. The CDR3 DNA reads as TGCGCCAGCAGCTGGACTAGCGGGGCCAGCGAGCAGTACTTC.

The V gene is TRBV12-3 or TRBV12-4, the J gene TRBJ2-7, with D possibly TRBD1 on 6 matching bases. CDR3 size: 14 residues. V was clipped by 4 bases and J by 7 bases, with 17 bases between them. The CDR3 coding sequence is TGTGCCAGCAGTTCAGCGGACAGTAGGTGGGAGCAGTACTTC. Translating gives CASSSADSRWEQYF.

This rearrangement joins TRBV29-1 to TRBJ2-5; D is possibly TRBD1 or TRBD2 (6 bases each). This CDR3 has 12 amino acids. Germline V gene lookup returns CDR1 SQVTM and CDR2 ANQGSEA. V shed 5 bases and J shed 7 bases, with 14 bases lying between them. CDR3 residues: CSVPAGEATQYF. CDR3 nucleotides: TGCAGCGTTCCAGCAGGGGAGGCGACCCAGTACTTC.

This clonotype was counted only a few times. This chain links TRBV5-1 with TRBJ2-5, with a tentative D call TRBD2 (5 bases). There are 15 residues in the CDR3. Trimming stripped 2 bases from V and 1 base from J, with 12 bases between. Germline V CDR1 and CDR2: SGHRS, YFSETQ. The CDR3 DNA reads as TGCGCCAGCAGCTTAGTCGCTAGCTTCCAAGAGACCCAGTACTTC. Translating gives CASSLVASFQETQYF.

This CDR3 is CASSSPVSEQYF. The CDR3 DNA reads as TGTGCCAGCAGCTCCCCAGTGAGCGAGCAGTACTTC. This rearrangement joins TRBV7-9 to TRBJ2-7; D gene ambiguous. The CDR3 has 12 residues. V lost 4 bases and J 6 bases, leaving 10 bases between the germline ends. CDR1 is SEHNR and CDR2 is FQNEAQ in the germline V gene (reference sequence).

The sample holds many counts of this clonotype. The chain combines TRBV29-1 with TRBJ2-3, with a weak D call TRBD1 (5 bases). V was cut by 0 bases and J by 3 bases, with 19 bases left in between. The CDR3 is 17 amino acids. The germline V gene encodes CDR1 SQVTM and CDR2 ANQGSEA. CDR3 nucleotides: TGCAGCGTTGAAGAGGGGCCTCGACGGCAGAGAACAGATACGCAGTATTTT. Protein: CSVEEGPRRQRTDTQYF.

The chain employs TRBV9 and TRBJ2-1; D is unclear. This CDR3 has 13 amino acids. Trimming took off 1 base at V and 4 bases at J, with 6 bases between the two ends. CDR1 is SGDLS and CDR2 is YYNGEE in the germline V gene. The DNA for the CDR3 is TGTGCCAGCAGCGTAAATGCTTACAATGAGCAGTTCTTC. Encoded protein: CASSVNAYNEQFF. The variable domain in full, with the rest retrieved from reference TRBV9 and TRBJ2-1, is DSGVTQTPKHLITATGQRVTLRCSPRSGDLSVYWYQQSLDQGLQFLIQYYNGEERAKGNILERFSAQQFPDLHSELNLSSLELGDSALYFCASSVNAYNEQFFGPGTRLTVL.

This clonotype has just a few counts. CDR3 protein: CSARSPTRHEQFF. CDR3 DNA: TGCAGTGCTAGGTCTCCAACCCGCCATGAGCAGTTCTTC. The rearrangement uses TRBV20-1 and TRBJ2-1; D unresolved. This CDR3 has 13 amino acids. V was cut by 3 bases and J by 8 bases, with 14 bases left in between. Germline CDR1 reads DFQATT; CDR2 reads SNEGSKA (reference sequence).

For the CDR3, the DNA is TGTGCCAGCAGCGCTCTGACGACACCCCTCCACTTT. Its protein is CASSALTTPLHF. This chain connects TRBV9 to TRBJ1-6; D remains unclear. This CDR3 is built from 12 residues. The ends were cut back, 3 bases at V and 11 bases at J, with 9 bases in the middle. The germline gives CDR1 SGDLS, CDR2 YYNGEE.

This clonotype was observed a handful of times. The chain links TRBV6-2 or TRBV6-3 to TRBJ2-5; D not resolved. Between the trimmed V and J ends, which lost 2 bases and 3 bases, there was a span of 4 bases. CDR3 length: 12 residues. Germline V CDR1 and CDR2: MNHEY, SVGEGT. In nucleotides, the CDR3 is TGTGCCAGCAGTTACCAGGAAGAGACCCAGTACTTC. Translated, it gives CASSYQEETQYF.

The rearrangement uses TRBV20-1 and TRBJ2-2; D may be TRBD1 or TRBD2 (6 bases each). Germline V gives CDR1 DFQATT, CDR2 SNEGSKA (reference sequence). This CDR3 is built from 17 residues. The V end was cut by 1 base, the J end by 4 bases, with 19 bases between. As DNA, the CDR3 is TGCAGTGCTAGAGGGGGGCGCGGGGATAGAATCACCGGGGAGCTGTTTTTT. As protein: CSARGGRGDRITGELFF.

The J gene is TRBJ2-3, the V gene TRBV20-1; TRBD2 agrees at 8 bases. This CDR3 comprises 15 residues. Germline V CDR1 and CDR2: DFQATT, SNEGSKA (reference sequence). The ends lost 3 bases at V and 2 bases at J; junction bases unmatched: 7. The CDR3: CSARQLAVTTDTQYF. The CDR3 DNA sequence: TGCAGTGCTAGGCAACTAGCGGTAACCACAGATACGCAGTATTTT.

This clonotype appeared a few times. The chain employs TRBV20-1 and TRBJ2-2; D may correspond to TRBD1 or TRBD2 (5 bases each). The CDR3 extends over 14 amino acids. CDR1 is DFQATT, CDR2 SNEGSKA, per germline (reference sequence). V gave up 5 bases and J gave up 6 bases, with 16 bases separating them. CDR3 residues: CSAPRAGTAGELFF. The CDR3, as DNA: TGCAGTGCTCCCCGGGCCGGGACGGCCGGGGAGCTGTTTTTT.

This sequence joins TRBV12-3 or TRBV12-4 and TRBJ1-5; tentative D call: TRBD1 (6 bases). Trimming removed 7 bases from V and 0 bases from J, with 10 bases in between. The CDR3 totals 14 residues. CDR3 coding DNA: TGTGCCAGCAAAGGGGGGTATAGCAATCAGCCCCAGCATTTT. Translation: CASKGGYSNQPQHF.

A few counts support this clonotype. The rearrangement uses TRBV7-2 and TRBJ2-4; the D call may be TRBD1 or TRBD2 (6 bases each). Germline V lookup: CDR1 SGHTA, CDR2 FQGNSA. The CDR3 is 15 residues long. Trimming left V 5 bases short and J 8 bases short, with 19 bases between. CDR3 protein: CASSTGGPGRDIQYF. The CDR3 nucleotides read TGTGCCAGCAGCACTGGGGGGCCCGGTCGGGACATTCAGTACTTC.

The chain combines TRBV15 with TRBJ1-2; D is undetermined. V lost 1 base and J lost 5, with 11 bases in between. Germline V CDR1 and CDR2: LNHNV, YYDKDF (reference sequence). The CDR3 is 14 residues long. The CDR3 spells CATSRAEGRYGYTF. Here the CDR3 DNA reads TGTGCCACCAGCAGAGCGGAAGGGCGGTATGGCTACACCTTC.

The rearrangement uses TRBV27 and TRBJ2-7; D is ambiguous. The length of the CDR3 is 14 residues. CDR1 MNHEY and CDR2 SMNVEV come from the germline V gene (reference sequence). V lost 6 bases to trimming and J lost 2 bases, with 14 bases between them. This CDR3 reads CASRKEARTYEQYF. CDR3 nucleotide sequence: TGTGCCAGCAGGAAGGAAGCGCGTACCTACGAGCAGTACTTC.